These 13 T cell receptor beta chains came from one sample sequenced in a study of blood T cells in healthy people across ages. Alongside a J-beta primer mix, a sample-barcoded 5' primer served in a second PCR lasting roughly 7 to 12 cycles. TCRdb ran MiXCR on the 5' RACE reads and lists one entry per CDR3 protein. The table has about 830,000 distinct CDR3 sequences, around 62% seen once. Sequencing was done on a sample of blood. These receptors all stem from a man between 25 and 39 years old in good health.

CDR3 nucleotide sequence: TGTGCCAGCAGTCGCACAGGCCCACGGGGAGGGAATCAGCCCCAGCATTTT. Its protein product is CASSRTGPRGGNQPQHF. The genes are TRBV6-1 and TRBJ1-5, with D perhaps matching TRBD1 (5 bases). The V end lost 5 bases, the J end lost 4 bases, and 21 bases lay between the germline ends. The CDR3 totals 17 residues. Germline CDR1 and CDR2: MNHNS and SASEGT.

The chain couples TRBV27 to TRBJ2-7; D tentatively fits TRBD1 or TRBD2 (5 bases each). Germline CDR1 is MNHEY and CDR2 is SMNVEV (reference sequence). V was cut by 5 bases and J by 2 bases, with 13 bases left in between. The CDR3 has 14 residues. The CDR3 protein is CASSTRGLTYEQYF. Here the CDR3 DNA reads TGTGCCAGCAGTACCCGGGGCCTTACCTACGAGCAGTACTTC.

The chain carries TRBV20-1 and TRBJ2-2; TRBD2 matches 8 bases. From germline, CDR1 is DFQATT and CDR2 SNEGSKA (reference sequence). After removal of 1 base from V and 5 bases from J, the junction contained 9 bases not matched to a gene. The CDR3 is 16 residues long. The CDR3 here is CSARAPGTRGTGELFF. In DNA, the CDR3 is TGCAGTGCTAGAGCTCCCGGGACTAGAGGTACCGGGGAGCTGTTTTTT.

This clonotype was seen a few times. This chain joins TRBV10-3 and TRBJ2-1, with TRBD2 identical over 7 bases. The CDR3 consists of 17 residues. Losses at the gene ends were 8 bases for V and 1 base for J; bases not matched to a gene: 14. Germline values: CDR1 ENHRY, CDR2 SYGVKD. The CDR3 protein is CAIRPRDYLESYNEQFF. CDR3 in DNA: TGTGCCATCCGACCCCGGGACTACCTTGAATCCTACAATGAGCAGTTCTTC.

The V call is TRBV7-6, the J call TRBJ1-2; D is unclear. V was clipped by 1 base and J by 6 bases, with 12 bases between them. CDR1 SGHVS and CDR2 FNYEAQ come from the germline V gene. This CDR3 has 14 amino acids. The CDR3: CASSLGILTNGYTF. The CDR3 DNA sequence: TGTGCCAGCAGCTTAGGGATCTTAACCAATGGCTACACCTTC.

A few counts support this clonotype. The chain carries TRBV29-1 and TRBJ2-2; D is unresolved. This CDR3 has 13 residues. The V gene's germline CDR1 is SQVTM and CDR2 ANQGSEA. Trimming cost V 2 bases and J 1 base, with 5 bases left between them. CDR3 coding DNA: TGCAGCGTTGAATCTCTGAACACCGGGGAGCTGTTTTTT. Amino acid sequence: CSVESLNTGELFF.

A remark on this clonotype: A much bigger clone sits one base away, suggesting this may be a read error. V is TRBV20-1 and J is TRBJ2-5; tentatively, D is TRBD2 (5 bases). Per the germline V gene, CDR1 is DFQATT and CDR2 is SNEGSKA (reference sequence). The CDR3 covers 9 residues. DNA for the CDR3: TGCAGCCTCGGTGGGGAGCAGTACTTC. Amino acids: CSLGGEQYF.

The chain is built from TRBV15 and TRBJ1-2; a weak D match, TRBD1 (6 bases). This CDR3 spans 15 amino acids. CDR1 is LNHNV and CDR2 is YYDKDF in the germline V gene (reference sequence). The V gene lost 0 bases and the J gene lost 6 bases, with 14 bases spanning the gap. CDR3 in amino acids: CATSRDRGTSNGYTF. The CDR3 region has the DNA TGTGCCACCAGCAGAGATAGAGGGACAAGTAATGGCTACACCTTC.

There are a few counts of this clonotype. This rearrangement joins TRBV7-2 to TRBJ2-5, with D maybe TRBD1 (5 bases). Trimming took 3 bases from V and 5 from J, leaving 19 bases between them. This CDR3 has 16 residues. The V gene's germline CDR1 is SGHTA and CDR2 FQGNSA. CDR3 nucleotide sequence: TGTGCCAGCAGCTTTAATGGGGTCCGCCAGGGCGAGACCCAGTACTTC. Amino acid sequence: CASSFNGVRQGETQYF.

The V and J genes are TRBV2 and TRBJ2-5; no firm D call. Germline lookup yields CDR1 SNHLY and CDR2 FYNNEI. V was trimmed by 5 bases and J by 7 bases, leaving 8 bases between them. The CDR3 totals 11 residues. CDR3 sequence: CASSNDWTQYF. CDR3 in DNA: TGTGCCAGCAGTAATGACTGGACCCAGTACTTC.

This clonotype has a handful of counts. This sequence joins TRBV15 and TRBJ2-5, with 9 positions matching TRBD1. CDR3 length: 15 amino acids. CDR1 and CDR2 from the germline V gene are LNHNV and YYDKDF (reference sequence). The V segment lost 0 bases and the J segment 5 bases; nucleotides outside the gene matches: 4. The CDR3 sequence is CATSRDRGTGETQYF. The CDR3 DNA is TGTGCCACCAGCAGAGATAGGGGGACAGGGGAGACCCAGTACTTC.

This chain uses TRBV4-3 with TRBJ2-3; weak D call: TRBD2 (6 bases). Germline values: CDR1 LGHNA, CDR2 YSLEER. Trimming shortened V by 0 bases and J by 6 bases, and 13 bases separated the two germline ends. CDR3 length equals 15 residues. The CDR3 sequence: CASSQDRAGGDTQYF. The CDR3 DNA reads as TGCGCCAGCAGCCAAGATCGGGCTGGGGGGGATACGCAGTATTTT.

Here the CDR3 reads CSAREGRGQETQFF. CDR3 bases: TGCAGTGCTAGAGAGGGGAGAGGGCAAGAGACCCAGTTCTTC. The chain uses TRBV20-1 and TRBJ2-1; possible D gene TRBD2, 5 bases. V lost 0 bases and J 13 bases, leaving 19 bases between the germline ends. Germline V gives CDR1 DFQATT, CDR2 SNEGSKA (reference sequence). CDR3 length: 14 residues.